This is a list of T cell receptor beta chains from one sample in a study of T cells in Graves' hyperthyroidism and ophthalmopathy. TCRdb passed the multiplex PCR reads through MiXCR, listing each CDR3 protein once. The table lists roughly 500,000 distinct CDR3 sequences, 35% to 55% of them singletons. Material for sequencing was peripheral blood or thyroid tissue (not recorded which). These receptors originate from an adult woman with Graves' disease, either hyperthyroidism or ophthalmopathy (not recorded which). Each CDR3 is given with its conserved first and last residue. The D gene is left open where the match is weak. The size of a clone is reported for some rows only, either as once, few or many, or as a class for expanded clones.

v_gene: TRBV20-1; d_gene: NA; abundance: NA; j_gene: TRBJ1-6; CDR3aa: CSAPVGGSNSPLHF; CDR3nt: TGCAGTGCTCCTGTCGGGGGGTCGAATTCACCCCTCCACTTT
v_gene: TRBV5-1; d_gene: NA; abundance: many; j_gene: TRBJ2-5; CDR3aa: CASSLEASGVETQYF; CDR3nt: TGCGCCAGCAGCTTGGAAGCCTCAGGGGTGGAGACCCAGTACTTC
v_gene: TRBV6-1; d_gene: TRBD2; abundance: many; j_gene: TRBJ2-2; CDR3aa: CASSRTSGVTGELFF; CDR3nt: TGTGCCAGCAGTAGGACTAGCGGGGTTACCGGGGAGCTGTTTTTT
v_gene: TRBV5-1; d_gene: NA; abundance: NA; j_gene: TRBJ2-2; CDR3aa: CASSLGGADLTGELFF; CDR3nt: TGCGCCAGCAGCTTGGGGGGGGCAGACCTTACCGGGGAGCTGTTTTTT
v_gene: TRBV25-1; d_gene: NA; abundance: many; j_gene: TRBJ2-5; CDR3aa: CASRGGRMGTQYF; CDR3nt: TGTGCCAGCAGGGGGGGTAGGATGGGGACCCAGTACTTC
v_gene: TRBV29-1; d_gene: NA; abundance: NA; j_gene: TRBJ1-4; CDR3aa: CSVERGKLFF; CDR3nt: TGCAGCGTTGAAAGGGGAAAACTGTTTTTT
v_gene: TRBV9; d_gene: NA; abundance: NA; j_gene: TRBJ2-2; CDR3aa: CASDTNTGELFF; CDR3nt: TGTGCCTCGGACACGAACACCGGGGAGCTGTTTTTT
v_gene: TRBV7-3; d_gene: NA; abundance: NA; j_gene: TRBJ1-1; CDR3aa: CASSQDIGPGAEAFF; CDR3nt: TGTGCCAGCAGCCAAGACATCGGGCCAGGGGCTGAAGCTTTCTTT
v_gene: TRBV11-2; d_gene: TRBD2; abundance: many; j_gene: TRBJ2-6; CDR3aa: CASSLEGLAEVSGANVLTF; CDR3nt: TGTGCCAGCAGCTTAGAGGGGCTAGCGGAGGTTTCTGGGGCCAACGTCCTGACTTTC
v_gene: TRBV3-1; d_gene: NA; abundance: NA; j_gene: TRBJ1-5; CDR3aa: CASSQSVPGGGQPQHF; CDR3nt: TGTGCCAGCAGCCAATCCGTACCCGGGGGCGGGCAGCCCCAGCATTTT
v_gene: TRBV15; d_gene: TRBD1; abundance: once; j_gene: TRBJ1-4; CDR3aa: CATSRGGTGRVEKLFF; CDR3nt: TGTGCCACCAGCAGAGGTGGGACAGGGCGAGTAGAAAAACTGTTTTTT
v_gene: TRBV2; d_gene: NA; abundance: NA; j_gene: TRBJ1-6; CDR3aa: CASSQRRNNSPLHF; CDR3nt: TGTGCCAGCAGCCAACGCCGTAATAATTCACCCCTCCACTTT
v_gene: TRBV6-1; d_gene: NA; abundance: few; j_gene: TRBJ2-7; CDR3aa: CASGRTDIYEQYF; CDR3nt: TGTGCCAGCGGGAGGACGGACATATACGAGCAGTACTTC
v_gene: TRBV5-1; d_gene: NA; abundance: NA; j_gene: TRBJ2-2; CDR3aa: CASSLQPGLAGELFF; CDR3nt: TGCGCCAGCAGCTTACAACCGGGATTAGCCGGGGAGCTGTTTTTT
v_gene: TRBV9; d_gene: NA; abundance: NA; j_gene: TRBJ2-2; CDR3aa: CASSVAASPGTGELFF; CDR3nt: TGTGCCAGCAGCGTAGCGGCCTCTCCGGGGACCGGGGAGCTGTTTTTT
v_gene: TRBV2; d_gene: TRBD1; abundance: NA; j_gene: TRBJ1-1; CDR3aa: CASSEEGAGTEAFF; CDR3nt: TGTGCCAGCAGTGAAGAGGGGGCCGGGACTGAAGCTTTCTTT
v_gene: TRBV24-1; d_gene: NA; abundance: NA; j_gene: TRBJ1-5; CDR3aa: CATSDPGGLPQHF; CDR3nt: TGTGCCACCAGTGACCCGGGTGGGCTGCCCCAGCATTTT
v_gene: TRBV7-9; d_gene: NA; abundance: once; j_gene: TRBJ1-2; CDR3aa: CASSTRDGYGYTF; CDR3nt: TGTGCCAGCAGCACCCGGGACGGCTATGGCTACACCTTC
v_gene: TRBV5-5; d_gene: NA; abundance: many; j_gene: TRBJ2-5; CDR3aa: CASTGDFQETQYF; CDR3nt: TGTGCCAGCACTGGGGACTTCCAAGAGACCCAGTACTTC
v_gene: TRBV5-1; d_gene: NA; abundance: NA; j_gene: TRBJ1-5; CDR3aa: CASSKSTGPQHF; CDR3nt: TGCGCCAGCAGCAAATCGACAGGGCCCCAGCATTTT
v_gene: TRBV12-3/TRBV12-4; d_gene: NA; abundance: many; j_gene: TRBJ1-1; CDR3aa: CASSQGLRGAFF; CDR3nt: TGTGCCAGCAGCCAGGGTCTCCGAGGGGCTTTCTTT
v_gene: TRBV10-3; d_gene: NA; abundance: NA; j_gene: TRBJ2-5; CDR3aa: CAISEAGQETQYF; CDR3nt: TGTGCCATCAGTGAGGCAGGCCAAGAGACCCAGTACTTC
v_gene: TRBV2; d_gene: NA; abundance: NA; j_gene: TRBJ2-7; CDR3aa: CASVDDGKQYF; CDR3nt: TGTGCCAGCGTGGACGACGGAAAGCAGTACTTC
v_gene: TRBV5-1; d_gene: NA; abundance: many; j_gene: TRBJ2-7; CDR3aa: CASSLARGPTYEQYF; CDR3nt: TGCGCCAGCAGCTTGGCTAGGGGTCCGACCTACGAGCAGTACTTC
v_gene: TRBV6-6; d_gene: NA; abundance: many; j_gene: TRBJ1-1; CDR3aa: CASTPYDTEAFF; CDR3nt: TGTGCCAGCACCCCGTATGACACTGAAGCTTTCTTT
v_gene: TRBV5-1; d_gene: NA; abundance: many; j_gene: TRBJ1-5; CDR3aa: CASSLGCIQAGHF; CDR3nt: TGCGCCAGCAGCCTTGGATGCATCCAGGCCGGGCATTTT
v_gene: TRBV20-1; d_gene: NA; abundance: many; j_gene: TRBJ1-5; CDR3aa: CSARDVAGWSNQPQHF; CDR3nt: TGCAGTGCTAGAGATGTGGCAGGATGGAGCAATCAGCCCCAGCATTTT
v_gene: TRBV28; d_gene: TRBD1; abundance: few; j_gene: TRBJ2-2; CDR3aa: CASTTTGANTGELFF; CDR3nt: TGTGCCAGCACGACCACAGGGGCGAACACCGGGGAGCTGTTTTTT
v_gene: TRBV9; d_gene: NA; abundance: many; j_gene: TRBJ2-2; CDR3aa: CASNGGADTGELFF; CDR3nt: TGTGCCAGCAATGGGGGGGCGGACACCGGGGAGCTGTTTTTT
v_gene: TRBV7-3; d_gene: NA; abundance: NA; j_gene: TRBJ1-3; CDR3aa: CASSQVAVNFSGNTIYF; CDR3nt: TGCGCCAGCAGCCAAGTGGCGGTGAACTTCTCTGGAAACACCATATATTTT
v_gene: TRBV29-1; d_gene: NA; abundance: many; j_gene: TRBJ2-7; CDR3aa: CSAILDSPYEQYF; CDR3nt: TGCAGCGCCATCCTGGACAGCCCCTACGAGCAGTACTTC
v_gene: TRBV20-1; d_gene: NA; abundance: NA; j_gene: TRBJ1-4; CDR3aa: CSAVVRRVNEKLFF; CDR3nt: TGCAGTGCAGTGGTACGCCGGGTAAACGAAAAACTGTTTTTT
v_gene: TRBV7-2; d_gene: TRBD1; abundance: NA; j_gene: TRBJ1-2; CDR3aa: CASSSSRGRDSVMSYTF; CDR3nt: TGTGCCAGCAGCTCCTCCAGGGGACGGGACAGTGTCATGAGCTACACCTTC
v_gene: TRBV7-2; d_gene: NA; abundance: NA; j_gene: TRBJ2-5; CDR3aa: CASRAGVRETQYF; CDR3nt: TGTGCCAGCAGGGCAGGGGTTCGAGAGACCCAGTACTTC
v_gene: TRBV5-6; d_gene: NA; abundance: many; j_gene: TRBJ2-7; CDR3aa: CASSFRGAGYEQYF; CDR3nt: TGTGCCAGCAGCTTCCGGGGCGCCGGTTACGAGCAGTACTTC
v_gene: TRBV6-9; d_gene: NA; abundance: many; j_gene: TRBJ2-7; CDR3aa: CASSYVSRSSYEQYF; CDR3nt: TGTGCCAGCAGTTATGTTTCCCGTAGCTCCTACGAGCAGTACTTC
v_gene: TRBV7-3; d_gene: TRBD1; abundance: NA; j_gene: TRBJ2-5; CDR3aa: CASSLSGGLQETQYF; CDR3nt: TGTGCCAGCAGCTTGTCAGGGGGCCTCCAAGAGACCCAGTACTTC
v_gene: TRBV10-3; d_gene: NA; abundance: NA; j_gene: TRBJ1-2; CDR3aa: CAISLGRTTPGNTF; CDR3nt: TGTGCCATCAGTCTGGGACGCACTACCCCTGGAAACACCTTC
v_gene: TRBV7-9; d_gene: TRBD2; abundance: NA; j_gene: TRBJ2-5; CDR3aa: CASTGTSGNQETQYF; CDR3nt: TGTGCCAGCACCGGGACTAGCGGAAACCAAGAGACCCAGTACTTC
v_gene: TRBV3-1; d_gene: NA; abundance: many; j_gene: TRBJ2-2; CDR3aa: CASSQQANTGELFF; CDR3nt: TGTGCCAGCAGCCAACAGGCGAACACCGGGGAGCTGTTTTTT
v_gene: TRBV4-1; d_gene: NA; abundance: NA; j_gene: TRBJ1-5; CDR3aa: CASSQGAGTNQPQHF; CDR3nt: TGCGCCAGCAGCCAGGGGGCAGGGACGAATCAGCCCCAGCATTTT
v_gene: TRBV5-1; d_gene: TRBD2; abundance: many; j_gene: TRBJ2-7; CDR3aa: CASSTDGTSGSYEQYF; CDR3nt: TGCGCCAGCAGCACCGACGGGACTAGCGGTTCCTACGAGCAGTACTTC